A selection of T cell receptor beta chains follows, all from one sample in a study of T-cell reconstitution after alpha-beta-depleted transplantation in children. TCRdb re-analysed the PCR reads in MiXCR, keeping a single row per CDR3 protein. This table has about 110,000 distinct CDR3 sequences, about 6.4% appearing once. Sequenced here: PBMCs, mostly from graft donor cells, sampled 360 days after TCRalphabeta/CD19-depleted stem cell transplant. These receptor sequences come from a male patient between 2 and 10 years old who had a stem cell transplant for acute lymphoblastic leukemia, so the T cells may come from the graft donor. The CDR3 runs from the conserved cysteine through the conserved F or W. A D gene is named only where the DNA matches it firmly. Rows give clone size only sometimes, using once, few, many, or a class for an expanded clone.

j_call: TRBJ2-1
clone_size: few
d_call: TRBD2
v_call: TRBV7-3
cdr3_aa: CASSLRGTSGSSYNEQFF
cdr3_nt: TGTGCCAGCAGCCTCCGGGGGACTAGCGGGAGCTCCTACAATGAGCAGTTCTTC

j_call: TRBJ2-5
clone_size: many
d_call: TRBD2
v_call: TRBV10-3
cdr3_aa: CAISERFGLAGNKETQYF
cdr3_nt: TGTGCCATCAGTGAGCGATTTGGACTAGCGGGTAACAAAGAGACCCAGTACTTC

j_call: TRBJ1-1
clone_size: many
d_call: -
v_call: TRBV5-1
cdr3_aa: CASSLHIPGRGVKDTEAFF
cdr3_nt: TGCGCCAGCAGCTTGCACATTCCAGGACGAGGGGTTAAAGACACTGAAGCTTTCTTT

j_call: TRBJ2-3
clone_size: many
d_call: -
v_call: TRBV5-1
cdr3_aa: CASSFGGDTQYF
cdr3_nt: TGCGCCAGCAGCTTTGGGGGTGATACGCAGTATTTT

j_call: TRBJ2-6
clone_size: many
d_call: -
v_call: TRBV5-1
cdr3_aa: CASGTAEVSPANVLTF
cdr3_nt: TGCGCCAGCGGAACGGCAGAAGTATCCCCGGCCAACGTCCTGACTTTC

j_call: TRBJ1-1
clone_size: many
d_call: -
v_call: TRBV24-1
cdr3_aa: CATSGAGRDTEAFF
cdr3_nt: TGTGCCACCAGTGGAGCAGGGAGGGACACTGAAGCTTTCTTT

j_call: TRBJ1-2
clone_size: -
d_call: -
v_call: TRBV2
cdr3_aa: CASPGGRVDGYTF
cdr3_nt: TGTGCCAGCCCCGGAGGGAGGGTTGACGGCTACACCTTC

j_call: TRBJ1-5
clone_size: few
d_call: -
v_call: TRBV4-2
cdr3_aa: CASSHGPTSDQPQHF
cdr3_nt: TGTGCCAGCAGCCATGGGCCTACCAGCGATCAGCCCCAGCATTTT

j_call: TRBJ2-4
clone_size: -
d_call: TRBD2
v_call: TRBV4-2
cdr3_aa: CASSLISSGGRYIQYF
cdr3_nt: TGTGCCAGCAGCTTAATTTCTAGCGGGGGGAGGTACATTCAGTACTTC

j_call: TRBJ2-7
clone_size: few
d_call: TRBD1
v_call: TRBV9
cdr3_aa: CASSVGTGGLTTAYEQYF
cdr3_nt: TGTGCCAGCAGCGTCGGGACAGGGGGACTGACAACTGCCTACGAGCAGTACTTC

j_call: TRBJ2-3
clone_size: many
d_call: -
v_call: TRBV7-3
cdr3_aa: CASSPLGGSGDTQYF
cdr3_nt: TGTGCCAGCAGCCCCCTGGGCGGGTCCGGGGATACGCAGTATTTT

j_call: TRBJ2-7
clone_size: -
d_call: -
v_call: TRBV6-2/TRBV6-3
cdr3_aa: CASTPGLSYEQYF
cdr3_nt: TGTGCCAGCACCCCCGGGCTGTCCTACGAGCAGTACTTC